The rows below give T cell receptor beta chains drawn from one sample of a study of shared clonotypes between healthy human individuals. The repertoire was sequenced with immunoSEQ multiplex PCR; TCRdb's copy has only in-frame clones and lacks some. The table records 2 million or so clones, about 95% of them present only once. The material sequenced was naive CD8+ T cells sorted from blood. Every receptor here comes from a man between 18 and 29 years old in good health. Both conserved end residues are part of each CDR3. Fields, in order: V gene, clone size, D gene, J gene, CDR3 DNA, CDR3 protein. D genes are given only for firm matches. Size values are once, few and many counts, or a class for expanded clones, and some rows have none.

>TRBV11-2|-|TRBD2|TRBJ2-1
TGTGCCAGCAGGTTAGCGGGTGAGCAGTTCTTC
CASRLAGEQFF
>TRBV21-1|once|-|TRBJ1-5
TGTGCCAGCAGCGAAATCTGTCCCGGGACAGGGGGATCTTTTCGCAATCAGCCCCAGCATTTT
CASSEICPGTGGSFRNQPQHF
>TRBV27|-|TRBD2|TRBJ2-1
TGTGCCAGCCGACTAGCGAGCTCCTACAATGAGCAGTTCTTC
CASRLASSYNEQFF
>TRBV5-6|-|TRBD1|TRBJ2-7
TGTGCCAGCAGCGACGGGACAGGGAGAAGGTACGAGCAGTACTTC
CASSDGTGRRYEQYF
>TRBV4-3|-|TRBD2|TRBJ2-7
TGCGCCAGCAGCCCGGGACTAGCGGGAGGGCCGATGGAGCAGTACTTC
CASSPGLAGGPMEQYF
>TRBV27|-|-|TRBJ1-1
TGTGCCAGCAGTTTACAGGGCGGTGAAGCTTTCTTT
CASSLQGGEAFF
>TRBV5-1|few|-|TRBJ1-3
TGCGCCAGCAGCTTGGATATCGGATCCTCTGGAAACACCATATATTTT
CASSLDIGSSGNTIYF
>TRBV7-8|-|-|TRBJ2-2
TGTGCCAGCAGCTTAAGATTAGTTTCGGGAACCGGGGAGCTGTTTTTT
CASSLRLVSGTGELFF
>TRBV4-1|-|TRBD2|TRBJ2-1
TGCGCCAGCAGCCATCTAGCGGGACAGAATGAGCAGTTCTTC
CASSHLAGQNEQFF
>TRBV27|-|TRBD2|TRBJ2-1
TGTGCCAGCAGTCAGGGGACTAGCGGGGGTTACAATGAGCAGTTCTTC
CASSQGTSGGYNEQFF
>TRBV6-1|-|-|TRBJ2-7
TGTGCCAGCAGTGAATACTGGGGTTCCGAGCAGTACTTC
CASSEYWGSEQYF
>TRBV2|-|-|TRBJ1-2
TGTGCCAGCAGTGAATCTCCACCGAACTTCGGGGGCTACACCTTC
CASSESPPNFGGYTF
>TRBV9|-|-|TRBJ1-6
TGTGCCAGCAGCGCGTTGGGCCTCAATTCACCCCTCCACTTT
CASSALGLNSPLHF
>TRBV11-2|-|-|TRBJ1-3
TGTGCCAGCAGCCTCCCGGACTCTGGAAACACCATATATTTT
CASSLPDSGNTIYF
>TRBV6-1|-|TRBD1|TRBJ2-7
TGTGCCAGCAGATGGGACAGGGGGACCTACGAGCAGTACTTC
CASRWDRGTYEQYF
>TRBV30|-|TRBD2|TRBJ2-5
TGTGCCTGGAGTGTAGGAGCGGGGAGGGAGACCCAGTACTTC
CAWSVGAGRETQYF
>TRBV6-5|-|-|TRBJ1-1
TGTGCCAGCAGTTACTCGACGGGAGTGGGTGAAGCTTTCTTT
CASSYSTGVGEAFF
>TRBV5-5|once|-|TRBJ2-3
TGTGCCAGCAGCTGGACAACAGATACGCAGTATTTT
CASSWTTDTQYF
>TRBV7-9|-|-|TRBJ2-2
TGTGCCAGCACCTCCCCGGGTACGAACACCGGGGAGCTGTTTTTT
CASTSPGTNTGELFF
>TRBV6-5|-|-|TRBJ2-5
TGTGCCAGCAGTTACTCGATCACATTTCTCCAAGAGACCCAGTACTTC
CASSYSITFLQETQYF
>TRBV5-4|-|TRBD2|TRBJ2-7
TGTGCCAGCAGCTGGCTAGCGGGGGGTATCTACGAGCAGTACTTC
CASSWLAGGIYEQYF
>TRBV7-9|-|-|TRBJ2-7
TGTGCCAGCAGCTTCACAGGGCACTACGAGCAGTACTTC
CASSFTGHYEQYF
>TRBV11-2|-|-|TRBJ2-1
TGTGCCAGCAGCCCCAGCGGTGAGCAGTTCTTC
CASSPSGEQFF
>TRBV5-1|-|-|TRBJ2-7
TGCGCCAGCAGCTTGGAGGGGATCCGATCCTACGAGCAGTACTTC
CASSLEGIRSYEQYF